This TCR beta chain is drawn from a study of blood T cell repertoires in COVID-19. Across the whole study: The origin of the acute and convalescent COVID-19 samples was the United States, Italy and Spain.

Some clones are missing from TCRdb's copy, which holds only in-frame ones; the method was immunoSEQ multiplex PCR. The sample carries a few hundred thousand clones, roughly 88% recorded once. Germline CDR1 LNHDA, CDR2 SQIVND (reference sequence). The ends were cut back, 6 bases at V and 0 bases at J, with 9 bases in the middle. The CDR3 extends over 13 amino acids. Material: peripheral blood. This clonotype was obtained from a woman aged 45-65 years with acute or convalescent COVID-19. The rearrangement joins TRBV19 to TRBJ2-7; no firm D call. The CDR3 sequence: CASSPLLSYEQYF. The CDR3 nucleotides read TGTGCCAGTAGCCCACTCCTCTCCTACGAGCAGTACTTC.